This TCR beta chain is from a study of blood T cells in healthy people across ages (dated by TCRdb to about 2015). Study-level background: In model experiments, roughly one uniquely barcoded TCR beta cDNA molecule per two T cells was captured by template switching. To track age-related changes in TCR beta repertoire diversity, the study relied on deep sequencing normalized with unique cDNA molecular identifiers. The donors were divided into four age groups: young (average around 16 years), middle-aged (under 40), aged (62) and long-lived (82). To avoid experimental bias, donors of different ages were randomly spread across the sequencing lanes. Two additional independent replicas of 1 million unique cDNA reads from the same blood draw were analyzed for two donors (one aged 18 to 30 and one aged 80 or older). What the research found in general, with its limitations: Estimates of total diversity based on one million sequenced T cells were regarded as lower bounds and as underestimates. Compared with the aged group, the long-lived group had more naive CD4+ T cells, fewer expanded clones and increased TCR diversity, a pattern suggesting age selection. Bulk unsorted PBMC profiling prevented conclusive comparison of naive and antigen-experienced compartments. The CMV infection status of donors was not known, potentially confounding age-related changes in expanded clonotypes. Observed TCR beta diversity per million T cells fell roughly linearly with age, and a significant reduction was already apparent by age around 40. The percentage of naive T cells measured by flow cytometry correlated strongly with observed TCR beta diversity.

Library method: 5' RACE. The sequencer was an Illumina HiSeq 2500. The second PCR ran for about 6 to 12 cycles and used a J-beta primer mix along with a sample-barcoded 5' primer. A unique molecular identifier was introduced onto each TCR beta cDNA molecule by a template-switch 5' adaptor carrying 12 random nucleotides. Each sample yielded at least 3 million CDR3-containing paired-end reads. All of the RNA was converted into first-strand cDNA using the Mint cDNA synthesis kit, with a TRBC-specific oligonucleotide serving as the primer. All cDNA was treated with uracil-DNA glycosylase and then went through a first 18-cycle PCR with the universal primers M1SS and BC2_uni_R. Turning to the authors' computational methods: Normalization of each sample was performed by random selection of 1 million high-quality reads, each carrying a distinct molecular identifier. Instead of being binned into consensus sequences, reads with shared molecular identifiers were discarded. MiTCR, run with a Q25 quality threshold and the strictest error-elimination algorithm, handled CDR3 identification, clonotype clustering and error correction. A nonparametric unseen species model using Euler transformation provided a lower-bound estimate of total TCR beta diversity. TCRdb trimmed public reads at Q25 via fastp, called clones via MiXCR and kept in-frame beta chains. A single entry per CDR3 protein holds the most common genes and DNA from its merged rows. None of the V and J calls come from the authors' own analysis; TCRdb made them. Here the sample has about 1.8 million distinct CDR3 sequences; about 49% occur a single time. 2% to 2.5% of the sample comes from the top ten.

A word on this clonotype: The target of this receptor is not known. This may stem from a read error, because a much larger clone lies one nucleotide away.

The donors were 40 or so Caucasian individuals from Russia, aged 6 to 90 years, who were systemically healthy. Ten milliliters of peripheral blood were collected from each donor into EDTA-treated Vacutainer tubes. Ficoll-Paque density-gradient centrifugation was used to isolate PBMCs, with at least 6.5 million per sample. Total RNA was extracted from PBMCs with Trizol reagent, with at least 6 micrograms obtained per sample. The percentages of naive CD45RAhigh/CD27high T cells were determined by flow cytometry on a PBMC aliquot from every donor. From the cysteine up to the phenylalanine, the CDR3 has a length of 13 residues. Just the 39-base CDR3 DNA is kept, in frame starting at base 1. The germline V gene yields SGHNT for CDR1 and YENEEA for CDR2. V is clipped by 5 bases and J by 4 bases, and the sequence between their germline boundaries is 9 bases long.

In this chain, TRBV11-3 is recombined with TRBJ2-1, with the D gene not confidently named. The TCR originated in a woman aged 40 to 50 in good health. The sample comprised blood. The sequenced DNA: TGTGCCAGCAGCCCGGACGAGTACAATGAGCAGTTCTTC. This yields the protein CASSPDEYNEQFF.